This is a list of T cell receptor beta chains from one sample in a study of blood T cell repertoires in COVID-19. TCRdb's table, derived via immunoSEQ multiplex PCR, lists solely in-frame clones and lacks some. The sample holds 150,000 to 200,000 clones; 79% are singletons and the top ten take around 5.9%. Input material: peripheral blood. These TCRs come from a middle-aged woman with COVID-19, enrolled during active disease. Both conserved end residues are part of each CDR3. A D gene is named only where the DNA matches it firmly. Size is omitted from some rows. Given values are once, few, many or a class for expanded clones.

size: NA
V: TRBV4-1
J: TRBJ2-7
D: NA
CDR3: CASSWDSSYEQYF
DNA: TGCGCCAGCAGCTGGGACTCCTCCTACGAGCAGTACTTC

size: NA
V: TRBV19
J: TRBJ1-5
D: TRBD1
CDR3: CASSKRDRWTYSNQPQHF
DNA: TGTGCCAGTAGTAAGAGGGACAGGTGGACTTATAGCAATCAGCCCCAGCATTTT

size: NA
V: TRBV9
J: TRBJ2-2
D: TRBD1
CDR3: CASSVGTGGTGELFF
DNA: TGTGCCAGCAGCGTAGGGACAGGAGGCACCGGGGAGCTGTTTTTT

size: NA
V: TRBV29-1
J: TRBJ1-1
D: NA
CDR3: CSVEEGSTEAFF
DNA: TGCAGCGTTGAGGAGGGGAGCACTGAAGCTTTCTTT

size: NA
V: TRBV19
J: TRBJ1-1
D: NA
CDR3: CASSTTVNTEAFF
DNA: TGTGCCAGTAGTACGACAGTGAACACTGAAGCTTTCTTT

size: NA
V: TRBV5-5
J: TRBJ1-2
D: TRBD1
CDR3: CASSSTGGRSGYTF
DNA: TGTGCCAGCAGCTCGACAGGGGGTCGGAGTGGCTACACCTTC

size: NA
V: TRBV11-2
J: TRBJ2-3
D: NA
CDR3: CASSFGHTDTQYF
DNA: TGTGCCAGCAGCTTTGGCCACACAGATACGCAGTATTTT

size: few
V: TRBV5-1
J: TRBJ2-2
D: TRBD2
CDR3: CASSWTSGSGDTGELFF
DNA: TGCGCCAGCAGCTGGACTAGCGGGAGTGGAGACACCGGGGAGCTGTTTTTT

size: NA
V: TRBV14
J: TRBJ2-5
D: NA
CDR3: CASSPTTERVMGTQYF
DNA: TGTGCCAGCAGCCCAACGACAGAGCGGGTTATGGGGACCCAGTACTTC

size: few
V: TRBV4-1
J: TRBJ1-5
D: TRBD1
CDR3: CASSQDPRGHFPNSNQPQHF
DNA: TGCGCCAGCAGCCAAGATCCCAGGGGGCATTTCCCCAATAGCAATCAGCCCCAGCATTTT

size: NA
V: TRBV4-1
J: TRBJ1-1
D: NA
CDR3: CASSQEGRGNTEAFF
DNA: TGCGCCAGCAGCCAAGAGGGTCGGGGAAACACTGAAGCTTTCTTT

size: NA
V: TRBV2
J: TRBJ2-1
D: TRBD2
CDR3: CASSGLAAFYNEQFF
DNA: TGTGCCAGCAGTGGACTAGCGGCCTTTTACAATGAGCAGTTCTTC

size: NA
V: TRBV29-1
J: TRBJ2-3
D: NA
CDR3: CSVEPGTDTQYF
DNA: TGCAGCGTTGAACCCGGCACAGATACGCAGTATTTT

size: NA
V: TRBV29-1
J: TRBJ1-1
D: NA
CDR3: CSVDHRQTMNTEAFF
DNA: TGCAGCGTTGATCACAGACAGACCATGAACACTGAAGCTTTCTTT

size: NA
V: TRBV5-1
J: TRBJ2-3
D: TRBD1
CDR3: CASSLNGQGADTQYF
DNA: TGCGCCAGCAGCTTGAATGGACAGGGGGCAGATACGCAGTATTTT

size: NA
V: TRBV2
J: TRBJ1-1
D: TRBD1
CDR3: CASSDLGQANTEAFF
DNA: TGTGCCAGCAGTGACCTTGGACAGGCGAACACTGAAGCTTTCTTT

size: NA
V: TRBV5-1
J: TRBJ2-1
D: NA
CDR3: CASSLTSGSGPYNEQFF
DNA: TGCGCCAGCAGCTTGACATCGGGAAGCGGGCCCTACAATGAGCAGTTCTTC

size: NA
V: TRBV5-1
J: TRBJ1-2
D: NA
CDR3: CASSLSGEDGYTF
DNA: TGCGCCAGCAGCTTGTCCGGGGAGGATGGCTACACCTTC

size: NA
V: TRBV6-1
J: TRBJ1-5
D: NA
CDR3: CASSDGGTNQPQHF
DNA: TGTGCCAGCAGTGATGGCGGGACTAATCAGCCCCAGCATTTT

size: NA
V: TRBV10-3
J: TRBJ2-4
D: TRBD1
CDR3: CATQGADAIQYF
DNA: TGTGCCACACAGGGGGCGGATGCCATTCAGTACTTC

size: NA
V: TRBV2
J: TRBJ2-7
D: TRBD2
CDR3: CASSALGLAGASYEQYF
DNA: TGTGCCAGCAGTGCTTTAGGGCTAGCGGGGGCCTCCTACGAGCAGTACTTC

size: NA
V: TRBV7-3
J: TRBJ2-5
D: TRBD1
CDR3: CASSRTGDQETQYF
DNA: TGTGCCAGCAGCCGTACAGGGGACCAAGAGACCCAGTACTTC

size: NA
V: TRBV6-6
J: TRBJ1-1
D: TRBD1
CDR3: CASSPRGPWGEAFF
DNA: TGTGCCAGCAGTCCGAGGGGGCCGTGGGGTGAAGCTTTCTTT

size: NA
V: TRBV19
J: TRBJ1-2
D: NA
CDR3: CASRRGGTGYGYTF
DNA: TGTGCCAGTAGGAGGGGAGGGACGGGCTATGGCTACACCTTC

size: NA
V: TRBV29-1
J: TRBJ1-2
D: NA
CDR3: CSVDDRDLGYTF
DNA: TGCAGCGTAGACGACAGAGACCTCGGCTACACCTTC

size: few
V: TRBV29-1
J: TRBJ1-1
D: NA
CDR3: CSFSQPSTEAFF
DNA: TGCAGCTTTTCTCAGCCTAGCACTGAAGCTTTCTTT

size: few
V: TRBV5-4
J: TRBJ2-3
D: TRBD2
CDR3: CASSLGASGSTDTQYF
DNA: TGTGCCAGCAGCTTGGGGGCTAGCGGATCCACAGATACGCAGTATTTT

size: NA
V: TRBV4-1
J: TRBJ1-2
D: NA
CDR3: CASSQIGPTNYGYTF
DNA: TGCGCCAGCAGCCAAATCGGTCCCACTAACTATGGCTACACCTTC

size: NA
V: TRBV2
J: TRBJ1-5
D: TRBD1
CDR3: CAHSGQGGQPQHF
DNA: TGTGCCCATTCGGGGCAGGGGGGTCAGCCCCAGCATTTT

size: NA
V: TRBV10-3
J: TRBJ2-2
D: TRBD1
CDR3: CAIRPGQINTGELFF
DNA: TGTGCCATCAGACCGGGACAGATAAACACCGGGGAGCTGTTTTTT

size: NA
V: TRBV9
J: TRBJ1-6
D: TRBD1
CDR3: CASGPGQEHSPLHF
DNA: TGTGCCAGCGGACCGGGACAGGAACATTCACCCCTCCACTTT

size: NA
V: TRBV27
J: TRBJ2-1
D: NA
CDR3: CASSFGPRNEQFF
DNA: TGTGCCAGCAGTTTTGGGCCTCGGAACGAGCAGTTCTTC

size: NA
V: TRBV7-2
J: TRBJ1-2
D: NA
CDR3: CASSLVDTVSANYGYTF
DNA: TGTGCCAGCAGCTTAGTCGATACAGTTTCGGCTAACTATGGCTACACCTTC

size: few
V: TRBV5-1
J: TRBJ1-1
D: TRBD1
CDR3: CASRPGGGSLLEAFF
DNA: TGCGCCAGCAGACCAGGGGGCGGGTCTCTACTTGAAGCTTTCTTT

size: once
V: TRBV14
J: TRBJ1-3
D: NA
CDR3: CASSRASSSGNTIYF
DNA: TGTGCCAGCAGCCGGGCCAGTAGCTCTGGAAACACCATATATTTT

size: NA
V: TRBV5-1
J: TRBJ2-1
D: TRBD1
CDR3: CASSLARDRVGNEQFF
DNA: TGCGCCAGCAGCTTAGCCCGGGACAGGGTGGGAAATGAGCAGTTCTTC

size: NA
V: TRBV2
J: TRBJ2-2
D: NA
CDR3: CATARVGELFF
DNA: TGTGCCACCGCGAGAGTCGGGGAGCTGTTTTTT

size: NA
V: TRBV10-3
J: TRBJ2-5
D: NA
CDR3: CAISESTESNQETQYF
DNA: TGTGCCATCAGTGAGTCGACGGAGAGCAACCAAGAGACCCAGTACTTC

size: NA
V: TRBV5-5
J: TRBJ1-2
D: NA
CDR3: CASSLKGGAAGEGYTF
DNA: TGTGCCAGCAGCTTGAAGGGTGGGGCTGCAGGGGAAGGCTACACCTTC

size: NA
V: TRBV2
J: TRBJ1-3
D: NA
CDR3: CASSEQGGRAGNTIYF
DNA: TGTGCCAGCAGTGAACAGGGTGGAAGGGCTGGAAACACCATATATTTT

size: many
V: TRBV6-5
J: TRBJ1-1
D: NA
CDR3: CASSLLREGTEAFF
DNA: TGTGCCAGCAGTCTACTCAGGGAAGGAACTGAAGCTTTCTTT

size: NA
V: TRBV5-1
J: TRBJ2-7
D: TRBD1
CDR3: CASSTGTGLLGGEQYF
DNA: TGCGCCAGCAGCACCGGGACAGGGCTCCTAGGGGGCGAGCAGTACTTC

size: NA
V: TRBV30
J: TRBJ1-2
D: NA
CDR3: CAWAREVVRGYTF
DNA: TGTGCCTGGGCCAGGGAGGTAGTACGGGGCTACACCTTC

size: NA
V: TRBV7-2
J: TRBJ1-4
D: TRBD1
CDR3: CASSYDRGSEKLFF
DNA: TGTGCCAGCAGCTATGACAGGGGAAGCGAAAAACTGTTTTTT

size: few
V: TRBV3-1/TRBV3-2
J: TRBJ2-7
D: TRBD1
CDR3: CASSSRQGRNEQYF
DNA: TGTGCCAGCAGCTCCCGACAGGGGAGAAACGAGCAGTACTTC

size: once
V: TRBV27
J: TRBJ1-1
D: TRBD1
CDR3: CASSLYRGTEAFF
DNA: TGTGCCAGCAGTTTGTACAGGGGGACTGAAGCTTTCTTT